This T cell receptor beta chain is drawn from a study of Graves' ophthalmopathy and Graves' hyperthyroidism. Each hyperthyroidism patient was newly diagnosed, with under 2 months' duration, and aged 18 to 65. This clonotype appeared once. Transcripts of RNA were the source for amplifying TCR beta CDR3 regions. Second-round multiplex PCR followed a first-round RT-PCR using HTBI primers. TCRdb re-analysed the multiplex PCR reads in MiXCR, keeping a single row per CDR3 protein. The sample lists around 1,000,000 distinct CDR3 sequences, less than 45% occurring once. This CDR3 is 11 amino acids long. The V end lost 7 bases, the J end lost 9 bases, and 12 bases lay between the germline ends. The germline V gene has CDR1 SEHNR and CDR2 FQNEAQ (reference sequence).

The chain uses TRBV7-9 and TRBJ1-2, with D unclear. The sequencing input was peripheral blood or thyroid tissue (not recorded which). This TCR derives from an adult man with Graves' hyperthyroidism. The chain's CDR3 is CASTRAGSYTF. The CDR3 DNA sequence: TGTGCCAGCACAAGGGCTGGCAGCTACACCTTC.